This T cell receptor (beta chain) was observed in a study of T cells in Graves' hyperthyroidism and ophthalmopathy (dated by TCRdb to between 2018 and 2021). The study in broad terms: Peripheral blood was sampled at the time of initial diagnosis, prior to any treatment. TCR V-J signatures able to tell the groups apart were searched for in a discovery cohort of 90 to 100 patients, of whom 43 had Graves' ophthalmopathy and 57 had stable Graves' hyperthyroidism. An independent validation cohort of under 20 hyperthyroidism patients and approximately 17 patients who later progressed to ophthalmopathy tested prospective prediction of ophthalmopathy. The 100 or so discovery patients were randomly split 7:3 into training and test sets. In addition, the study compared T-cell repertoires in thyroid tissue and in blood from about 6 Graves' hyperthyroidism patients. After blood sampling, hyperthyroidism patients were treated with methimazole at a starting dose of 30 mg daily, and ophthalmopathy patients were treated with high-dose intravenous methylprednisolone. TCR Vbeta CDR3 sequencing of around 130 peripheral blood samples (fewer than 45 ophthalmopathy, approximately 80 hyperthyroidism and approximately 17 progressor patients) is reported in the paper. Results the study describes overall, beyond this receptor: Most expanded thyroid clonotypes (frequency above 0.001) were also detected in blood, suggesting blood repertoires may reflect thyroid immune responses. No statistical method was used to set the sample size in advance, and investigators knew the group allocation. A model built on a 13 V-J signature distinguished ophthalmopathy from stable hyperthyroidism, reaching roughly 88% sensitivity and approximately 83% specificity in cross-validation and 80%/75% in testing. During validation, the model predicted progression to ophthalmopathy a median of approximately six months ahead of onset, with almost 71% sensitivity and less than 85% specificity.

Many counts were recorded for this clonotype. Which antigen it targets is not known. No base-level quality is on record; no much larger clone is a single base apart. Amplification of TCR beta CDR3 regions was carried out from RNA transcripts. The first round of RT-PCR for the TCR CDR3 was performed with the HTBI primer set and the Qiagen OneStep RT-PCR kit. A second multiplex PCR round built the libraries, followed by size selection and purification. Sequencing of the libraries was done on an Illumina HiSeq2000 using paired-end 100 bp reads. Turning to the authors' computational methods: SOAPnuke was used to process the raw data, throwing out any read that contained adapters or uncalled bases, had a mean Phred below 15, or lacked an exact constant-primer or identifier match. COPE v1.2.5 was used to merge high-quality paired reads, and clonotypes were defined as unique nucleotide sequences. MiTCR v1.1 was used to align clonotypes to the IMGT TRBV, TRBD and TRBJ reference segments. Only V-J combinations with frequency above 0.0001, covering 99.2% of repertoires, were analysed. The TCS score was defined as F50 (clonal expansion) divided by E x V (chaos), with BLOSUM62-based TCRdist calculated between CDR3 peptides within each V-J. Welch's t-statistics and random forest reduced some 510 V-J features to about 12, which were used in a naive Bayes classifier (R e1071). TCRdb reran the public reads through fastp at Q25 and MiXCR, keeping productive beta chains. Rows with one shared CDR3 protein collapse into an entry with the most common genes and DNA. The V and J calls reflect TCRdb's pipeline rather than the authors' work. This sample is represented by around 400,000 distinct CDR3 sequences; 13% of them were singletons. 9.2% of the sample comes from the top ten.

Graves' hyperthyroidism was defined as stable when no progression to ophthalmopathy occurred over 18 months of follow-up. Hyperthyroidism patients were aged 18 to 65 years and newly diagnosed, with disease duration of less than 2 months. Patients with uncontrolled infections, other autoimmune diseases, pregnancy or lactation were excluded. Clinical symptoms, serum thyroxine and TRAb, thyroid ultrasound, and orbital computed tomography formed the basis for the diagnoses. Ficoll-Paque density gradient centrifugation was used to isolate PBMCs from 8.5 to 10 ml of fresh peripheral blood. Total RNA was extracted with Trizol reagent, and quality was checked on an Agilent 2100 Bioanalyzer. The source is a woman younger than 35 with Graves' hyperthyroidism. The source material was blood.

The CDR3 protein sequence reads: CASGSSGGAYEQYF. The nucleotide sequence is TGTGCCAGCGGCTCTAGCGGAGGAGCCTACGAGCAGTACTTC. The chain couples TRBV28 to TRBJ2-7, with TRBD2 identical over 7 junction bases. Including cysteine and phenylalanine, the CDR3 has 14 amino acids. The retained sequence is limited to the CDR3, 42 bases, with the frame set at the first base. Unmatched junction bases come to 9, with V trimmed by 8 bases and J by 2 bases. As encoded in the germline V gene, CDR1 is MDHEN while CDR2 is SYDVKM.